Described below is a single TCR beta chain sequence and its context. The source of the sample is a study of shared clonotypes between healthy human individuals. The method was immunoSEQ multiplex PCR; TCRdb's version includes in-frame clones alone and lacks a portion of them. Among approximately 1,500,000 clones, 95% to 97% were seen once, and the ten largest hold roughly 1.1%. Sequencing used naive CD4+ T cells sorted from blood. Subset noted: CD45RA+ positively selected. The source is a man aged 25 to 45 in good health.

CDR3 bases: TGTGCCAGCAGCCGGACTCTGAACACTGAAGCTTTCTTT. Encoded protein: CASSRTLNTEAFF. The chain is built from TRBV7-8 and TRBJ1-1; D is undetermined. Looked up from germline, CDR1 is SGHVS and CDR2 is FQNEAQ. Trimming took off 5 bases at V and 0 bases at J, with 7 bases between the two ends. The CDR3 contains 13 residues.